The 15 T cell receptor beta chains reported below all come from one sample, sequenced in a study of regulatory T cells in long-lasting Graves disease. Time point: persistent/refractory GD, antithyroid drugs over 5 years with positive TRAb. The TCR library was made from RNA that had been extracted from PBMCs in TRIzol. CDR3-region Arm-PCR and iRepertoire HTBI primers produced the TCR beta libraries. MiXCR, applied by TCRdb to the multiplex PCR reads, yields one record per CDR3 protein. The sample has about 340,000 distinct CDR3 sequences; 15% to 20% are singletons. The source was peripheral blood mononuclear cells (PBMCs), collected when the disease was refractory, from a patient treated with antithyroid drugs. The receptors shown here come from a female donor with Graves disease.

This clonotype has ten or more counts. The rearrangement joins TRBV20-1 to TRBJ2-7, with 14 nucleotides matching TRBD2. Per germline, CDR1 DFQATT and CDR2 SNEGSKA (reference sequence). The CDR3 runs to 16 residues. V lost 3 bases and J lost 4; bases outside the gene matches: 8. The CDR3 loop is CSARTGLAGAAYEQYF. CDR3 in DNA: TGCAGTGCTAGGACGGGACTAGCGGGAGCCGCTTACGAGCAGTACTTC.

The sample holds a few counts of this clonotype. The J gene is TRBJ1-2, the V gene TRBV9; D is possibly TRBD1 (6 bases). V was cut by 4 bases and J by 4 bases, with 17 bases left in between. CDR1 is SGDLS, CDR2 YYNGEE, per germline. The CDR3 extends over 15 amino acids. The chain's CDR3 is CASSSRDTNLYGYTF. The CDR3 DNA follows: TGTGCCAGCAGCTCCCGGGACACGAACCTCTATGGCTACACCTTC.

The CDR3 coding sequence is TGTGCCAGCAGCTGGAGCGGTGTTAGCGGGAGCTACGAGCAGTACTTC. Its translation is CASSWSGVSGSYEQYF. The chain uses TRBV5-8 and TRBJ2-7; 9 nucleotides match TRBD2. Germline lookup yields CDR1 SGHTS and CDR2 YDEGEE. V lost 3 bases to trimming and J lost 3 bases; unmatched junction nucleotides: 10. The CDR3 is 16 amino acids. The complete variable domain, with remaining parts taken from reference TRBV5-8 and TRBJ2-7, reads EAGVTQSPTHLIKTRGQQATLRCSPISGHTSVYWYQQALGLGLQFLLWYDEGEERNRGNFPPRFSGRQFPNYSSELNVNALELEDSALYLCASSWSGVSGSYEQYFGPGTRLTVT.

This clonotype was found many times. The V call is TRBV28, the J call TRBJ1-1; 8 bases agree with TRBD1. The CDR3 totals 13 residues. CDR1 is MDHEN, CDR2 SYDVKM, per germline. V lost 5 bases and J lost 4; bases outside the gene matches: 3. The CDR3 bases are TGTGCCAGCAGTGGACAGGGTTTCACTGAAGCTTTCTTT. This encodes CASSGQGFTEAFF.

On this clonotype: Sequence at one end of the junction differs from germline and may be a read error. The chain has TRBV5-1 and TRBJ2-5; D is ambiguous. The CDR3 sequence is 13 residues long. Germline CDR1 SGHRS, CDR2 YFSETQ. Here the CDR3 DNA reads TGTGCCAGCAGCTTGTGGATTGGAGAGACCCAGTACTTC. Translated, it gives CASSLWIGETQYF.

The rearrangement uses TRBV29-1 and TRBJ2-5; D is possibly TRBD1 or TRBD2 (5 bases each). Germline CDR1 reads SQVTM; CDR2 reads ANQGSEA. V shed 2 bases and J shed 5 bases, with 9 bases lying between them. CDR3 length: 12 residues. In DNA, the CDR3 is TGCAGCGTTGAATGGGGGTTTGAGACCCAGTACTTC. Amino acids: CSVEWGFETQYF.

This clonotype has only a few counts. The chain carries TRBV7-6 and TRBJ2-7; 7 nucleotides agree with TRBD2. V shed 4 bases, J shed 4 bases, and the junction held 13 bases outside the gene matches. CDR1 is SGHVS and CDR2 is FNYEAQ in the germline V gene. The CDR3 is 16 residues long. The CDR3 sequence is CASSSRLGRAGYEQYF. The CDR3, as DNA: TGTGCCAGCAGCTCCAGACTAGGGAGGGCAGGATACGAGCAGTACTTC.

With respect to this clonotype: A much larger clone lies one base from this, so it may be a read error. V gene TRBV19 combines with J gene TRBJ2-5, with 11 bases lining up with TRBD1. CDR3 length: 16 amino acids. Germline assignment: CDR1 LNHDA and CDR2 SQIVND (reference sequence). The CDR3 spells CASSPSEDRGRETQHF. The CDR3 nucleotides are TGTGCCAGTAGTCCCTCAGAGGACAGGGGGCGTGAGACCCAGCACTTC. Full variable domain (rest looked up from reference TRBV19 and TRBJ2-5): DGGITQSPKYLFRKEGQNVTLSCEQNLNHDAMYWYRQDPGQGLRLIYYSQIVNDFQKGDIAEGYSVSREKKESFPLTVTSAQKNPTAFYLCASSPSEDRGRETQHFGPGTRLLVL.

This clonotype was counted ten times or more. V usage is TRBV10-2 and J usage is TRBJ2-7; D may be TRBD1 or TRBD2 (5 bases each). Germline CDR1 WSHSY, CDR2 SAAADI. Trimming took 6 bases from V and 2 from J, leaving 8 bases between them. This CDR3 spans 12 amino acids. Here the CDR3 reads CASSGTPYEQYF. CDR3 sequence (DNA): TGCGCCAGCAGCGGGACCCCCTACGAGCAGTACTTC.

In its sample, this clonotype was seen a few times. V and J are TRBV6-2 or TRBV6-3 and TRBJ2-7; D not resolved. Trimming left V 1 base short and J 5 bases short, with 18 bases between. Germline assignment: CDR1 MNHEY and CDR2 SVGEGT. The CDR3 extends over 16 amino acids. CDR3 residues: CASSYFLGRPLDEQYF. Written as DNA, the CDR3 is TGTGCCAGCAGTTACTTTCTTGGGCGACCCCTAGACGAGCAGTACTTC.

As to this clonotype: A much larger clone differs from this one at a single base, so this may be a read error. The chain recombines TRBV10-3 with TRBJ2-7, with D unclear. Trimming stripped 6 bases from V and 0 bases from J, with 6 bases between. The germline CDR1 and CDR2 sequences are ENHRY and SYGVKD. CDR3 size: 12 residues. The CDR3 nucleotides are TGTGCCATCAGCGGGTCCTCCTACGAGCAGTACTTC. This sequence encodes CAISGSSYEQYF.

As to this clonotype: The DNA is left out, because the CDR3 cannot be placed on it with certainty; the CDR3 is given as TCRdb lists it. V usage is TRBV12-3 or TRBV12-4 and J usage is TRBJ2-7; the D call of TRBD2 is as the table states it, not checked on the DNA. The CDR3 region is 22 residues in length, termini included. CDR3 amino acids: CASSLRTDTEGTFGSGTREQYF.

The chain joins TRBV4-3 to TRBJ1-2, with 9 positions matching TRBD1. The CDR3 length is 15 residues. V lost 4 bases and J lost 7; bases outside the gene matches: 10. The V gene's germline CDR1 is LGHNA and CDR2 YSLEER. The CDR3: CASSPQGAEGRGYTF. CDR3 coding DNA: TGCGCCAGCAGCCCACAGGGGGCAGAAGGTCGTGGCTACACCTTC.

This clonotype was counted between two and nine times. The gene calls are TRBV12-3 or TRBV12-4 and TRBJ2-2, with 14 bases lining up with TRBD2. Losses at the gene ends were 5 bases for V and 2 bases for J; bases not matched to a gene: 13. The CDR3 contains 20 residues. The DNA of the CDR3 is TGTGCCAGCAGTAGCCGCCCGGGACTAGCGGGGGCCCTAAACACCGGGGAGCTGTTTTTT. Protein sequence: CASSSRPGLAGALNTGELFF.

This clonotype has at least ten counts. CDR3: CASSQGGSGKLFF. The CDR3, as DNA: TGTGCCAGCAGCCAAGGGGGCTCAGGAAAACTGTTTTTT. The rearrangement links TRBV3-1 to TRBJ1-4, with D possibly TRBD1 on 5 matching bases. The germline V gene has CDR1 LGHDT and CDR2 YNNKEL (reference sequence). Trimming took 1 base from V and 10 from J, leaving 10 bases between them. This CDR3 comprises 13 residues.